Following are 14 T cell receptor beta chains from one sample sequenced in a study of shared clonotypes between healthy human individuals. TCRdb's table, derived via immunoSEQ multiplex PCR, lists solely in-frame clones and lacks some. The table has about 520,000 clones, about 78% seen once. Sequenced sample: PBMCs. All receptors derive from a woman between 40 and 55 years old in good health. Some clones in this sample may be carry-over from other donors' samples.

This rearrangement joins TRBV30 to TRBJ2-3; the D gene is possibly TRBD1 (5 bases). This CDR3 is 13 amino acids long. Germline CDR1 GTSNPN, CDR2 SVGIG (reference sequence). The V gene lost 1 base and the J gene lost 5 bases, with 10 bases spanning the gap. The CDR3 spells CAWSGQFIDTQYF. The CDR3 DNA reads TGTGCCTGGAGTGGACAGTTTATAGATACGCAGTATTTT.

The chain joins TRBV5-1 to TRBJ2-7; D is possibly TRBD2 (6 bases). Germline V gene sequence: CDR1 SGHRS, CDR2 YFSETQ. There are 12 residues in the CDR3. V lost 4 bases, J lost 5 bases, and 10 bases lay in between. CDR3 sequence: CASSPPGDEQYF. The CDR3, as DNA: TGCGCCAGCAGCCCCCCGGGGGACGAGCAGTACTTC.

This clone was seen more than once but under ten times. This chain links TRBV20-1 with TRBJ1-2, with 10 bases that match TRBD1. CDR1 and CDR2 from the germline V gene are DFQATT and SNEGSKA (reference sequence). This CDR3 is 11 amino acids long. Trimming took 6 bases from V and 8 from J; bases not matched to a gene: 3. As DNA, the CDR3 is TGCAGTGCAAGGGACAGGGGCGGCTACACCTTC. Protein: CSARDRGGYTF.

This sequence joins TRBV5-4 and TRBJ1-2; 7 nucleotides agree with TRBD1. V was clipped by 0 bases and J by 6 bases; unmatched bases: 8. Per germline, CDR1 SGHNT and CDR2 YYREEE (reference sequence). The CDR3 sequence is 15 residues long. The DNA of the CDR3 is TGTGCCAGCAGCTTGGCCGTGGCAGGGACAGATGGCTACACCTTC. Translation: CASSLAVAGTDGYTF.

The rearrangement links TRBV28 to TRBJ2-3; 9 nucleotides agree with TRBD1. V trimming: 4 bases; J trimming: 3 bases; junction bases outside the gene matches: 2. Germline lookup yields CDR1 MDHEN and CDR2 SYDVKM. This CDR3 has 14 residues. Written as DNA, the CDR3 is TGTGCCAGCAGTTCGGGACAGGGAACAGATACGCAGTATTTT. Its translation: CASSSGQGTDTQYF.

The rearrangement links TRBV6-6 to TRBJ1-1, with unresolved D. V shed 6 bases and J shed 6 bases, with 14 bases lying between them. The V gene's germline CDR1 is MNHNY and CDR2 SVGAGI (reference sequence). CDR3 size: 13 residues. This CDR3 reads CASSPGQRAEAFF. Here the CDR3 DNA reads TGTGCCAGCAGCCCCGGGCAGAGGGCTGAAGCTTTCTTT.

This clone was counted a few times. The chain couples TRBV9 to TRBJ2-2; 11 bases agree with TRBD2. CDR1 and CDR2 (germline): SGDLS, YYNGEE. The length of the CDR3 is 18 residues. Trimming at V came to 1 base and at J to 5 bases, leaving 10 bases not matched to a gene. CDR3 bases: TGTGCCAGCAGCGTATCGGTAGCGGGAGGGCCTAGGACCGGGGAGCTGTTTTTT. As protein: CASSVSVAGGPRTGELFF.

This chain joins TRBV2 and TRBJ1-2; D uncertain. This CDR3 contains 13 residues. The V end was cut by 6 bases, the J end by 2 bases, with 10 bases between. The germline gives CDR1 SNHLY, CDR2 FYNNEI. The chain's CDR3 is CASRAQINYGYTF. CDR3 sequence (DNA): TGTGCCAGCAGAGCTCAGATAAACTATGGCTACACCTTC.

This clone was detected only a few times. This chain uses TRBV27 with TRBJ2-6, with D possibly TRBD1 on 6 matching bases. Germline values: CDR1 MNHEY, CDR2 SMNVEV (reference sequence). V was cut by 6 bases and J by 0 bases, with 15 bases left in between. This CDR3 is built from 17 residues. The CDR3 is CASRAAGTNSGANVLTF. The CDR3 nucleotides read TGTGCCAGCAGAGCAGCCGGGACAAACTCTGGGGCCAACGTCCTGACTTTC.

As to this clone: One junction end does not reproduce the germline sequence, and a read error may be involved. This chain uses TRBV5-1 with TRBJ1-2; maybe TRBD1 (5 bases). The CDR3 loop spans 15 amino acids. The germline V gene encodes CDR1 SGHRS and CDR2 YFSETQ. Written as DNA, the CDR3 is TGCGCCAGCAGCGTCGGGGACCGAAGCAACTATGGCTGCACCTTC. This codes for CASSVGDRSNYGCTF.

The chain recombines TRBV5-1 with TRBJ2-1, with D unresolved. CDR3 length equals 13 residues. Trimming left V 2 bases short and J 10 bases short, with 13 bases between. CDR1 is SGHRS and CDR2 is YFSETQ in the germline V gene. In nucleotides, the CDR3 is TGCGCCAGCAGCTTTTTCGGAATGGAGGAGCAGTTCTTC. This encodes CASSFFGMEEQFF.

The rearrangement joins TRBV5-1 to TRBJ2-3, with D perhaps TRBD1 (5 bases). The germline V gene encodes CDR1 SGHRS and CDR2 YFSETQ. The V end was cut by 0 bases, the J end by 1 base, with 12 bases between. The CDR3 is 16 residues long. CDR3 residues: CASSLARAWGTDTQYF. The CDR3 DNA follows: TGCGCCAGCAGCTTGGCCAGGGCCTGGGGCACAGATACGCAGTATTTT.

The chain is built from TRBV30 and TRBJ2-1; perhaps TRBD2 as D (5 bases). Germline lookup yields CDR1 GTSNPN and CDR2 SVGIG (reference sequence). V was trimmed by 1 base and J by 7 bases, leaving 20 bases between them. This CDR3 has 16 residues. The CDR3 DNA sequence: TGTGCCTGGAGTGGGGGTCCGGACCGCCCGGGGAATGAGCAGTTCTTC. Translating it yields CAWSGGPDRPGNEQFF.

This clone was seen a handful of times. This chain connects TRBV27 to TRBJ2-5, with D hard to call. The assigned J gene may be wrong: the sequence end matches TRBJ2-7 better. The CDR3 runs 10 residues. From germline, CDR1 is MNHEY and CDR2 SMNVEV (reference sequence). The CDR3 sequence: CASSSYEQYF. CDR3 DNA sequence: TGTGCCAGCAGTTCCTACGAGCAGTACTTC.